This TCR beta chain appears in the sequencing data of a study of cytotoxic CD8 clonotypes in ibrutinib-treated CLL. Library input was approximately 1.8 micrograms of DNA from cryopreserved PBMCs. A word on this clone: Its antigen is undetermined.

Regarding the study as a whole: The study found public clonotypes uncommon, contracting or stable on treatment.

Sequencing was designed to attain a depth spanning 1 in 200,000 to 1 in 1 million T cells. Libraries were prepared by immunoSEQ multiplex PCR; TCRdb keeps only in-frame clonotypes and omits some of them. Of approximately 150,000 clones in the sample, about 72% were seen once. Germline loops: CDR1 GTSNPN, CDR2 SVGIG (reference sequence). J lost 2 bases, V lost 5 bases, and 5 bases had no gene match. The CDR3 spans 13 residues. The chain uses TRBV30 and TRBJ2-7; 8 nucleotides align to TRBD1. The sequencing used PBMCs, collected after 12 months of ibrutinib treatment. This clonotype was obtained from a human donor with chronic lymphocytic leukemia. The CDR3 DNA reads TGTGCCTGGCGGGCAGGGGGCCCCTACGAGCAGTACTTC. It codes for CAWRAGGPYEQYF.